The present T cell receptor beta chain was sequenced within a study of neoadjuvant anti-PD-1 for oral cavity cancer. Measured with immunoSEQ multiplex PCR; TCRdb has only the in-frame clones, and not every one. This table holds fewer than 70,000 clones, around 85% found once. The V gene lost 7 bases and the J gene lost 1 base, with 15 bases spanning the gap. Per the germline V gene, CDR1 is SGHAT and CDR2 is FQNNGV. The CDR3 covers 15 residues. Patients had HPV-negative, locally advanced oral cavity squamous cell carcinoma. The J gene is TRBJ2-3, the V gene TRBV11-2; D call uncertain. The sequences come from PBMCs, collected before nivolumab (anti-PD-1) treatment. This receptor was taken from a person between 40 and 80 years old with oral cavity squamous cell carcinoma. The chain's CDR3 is CASTQSPVRTDTQYF. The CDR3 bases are TGTGCCAGCACCCAAAGTCCCGTTCGCACAGATACGCAGTATTTT.